This is a list of T cell receptor beta chains from one sample in a study of T-cell reconstitution after alpha-beta-depleted transplantation in children. MiXCR, run by TCRdb on the PCR reads, gives a single entry per CDR3 protein. Of roughly 610,000 distinct CDR3 sequences listed, over 9.5% are singletons. The sequencing used PBMCs from the stem cell graft donor, collected from the stem cell graft. The receptors here all came from a human donor who donated a stem cell graft to a child with acute myeloid leukemia. The CDR3 runs from the conserved cysteine through the conserved F or W. Fields, in order: J gene, CDR3 length, clone size, D gene, V gene, CDR3 DNA, CDR3 protein. A D gene is named only where the DNA matches it firmly. Clone size is not always given. Where it is, it says once, few, many or a class for expanded clones.

j_call: TRBJ2-7; cdr3_length: 16; clone_size: many; d_call: TRBD1; v_call: TRBV20-1; cdr3_nt: TGCAGTGCCCCACTAAGGGACAGGGCCGTTTCCTACGAGCAGTACTTC; cdr3_aa: CSAPLRDRAVSYEQYF
j_call: TRBJ2-1; cdr3_length: 14; clone_size: many; d_call: TRBD2; v_call: TRBV6-5; cdr3_nt: TGTGCCAGCAGTTATGGGGGACTAGCGAATGAGCAGTTCTTC; cdr3_aa: CASSYGGLANEQFF
j_call: TRBJ2-1; cdr3_length: 16; clone_size: many; d_call: TRBD2; v_call: TRBV12-3/TRBV12-4; cdr3_nt: TGTGCCAGCGGTAGCGGGAGGTTCAGCTCCTACAATGAGCAGTTCTTC; cdr3_aa: CASGSGRFSSYNEQFF
j_call: TRBJ2-7; cdr3_length: 14; clone_size: -; d_call: -; v_call: TRBV7-6; cdr3_nt: TGTGCCAGCAGCCAGGGAGGATCTTCGTTGGAGCAGTACTTC; cdr3_aa: CASSQGGSSLEQYF
j_call: TRBJ2-5; cdr3_length: 12; clone_size: many; d_call: TRBD1; v_call: TRBV29-1; cdr3_nt: TGCAGCGTTACAGGGGGCGAGGAGACCCAGTACTTC; cdr3_aa: CSVTGGEETQYF
j_call: TRBJ2-7; cdr3_length: 17; clone_size: many; d_call: TRBD2; v_call: TRBV10-3; cdr3_nt: TGTGCCATCACTGATTTTGGTAGCGGGAACTTAGGCTACGAGCAGTACTTC; cdr3_aa: CAITDFGSGNLGYEQYF
j_call: TRBJ2-7; cdr3_length: 14; clone_size: few; d_call: TRBD1; v_call: TRBV29-1; cdr3_nt: TGCAGCGTTAGGGGACAGGTGAGCTCCTACGAGCAGTACTTC; cdr3_aa: CSVRGQVSSYEQYF
j_call: TRBJ1-1; cdr3_length: 14; clone_size: many; d_call: -; v_call: TRBV2; cdr3_nt: TGTGCCAGCACCCCTCGGACGGGGAACACTGAAGCTTTCTTT; cdr3_aa: CASTPRTGNTEAFF
j_call: TRBJ2-3; cdr3_length: 16; clone_size: -; d_call: -; v_call: TRBV7-2; cdr3_nt: TGTGCCAGCAGCTTAGTACGGGGAGTTCCCACAGATACGCAGTATTTT; cdr3_aa: CASSLVRGVPTDTQYF
j_call: TRBJ2-1; cdr3_length: 15; clone_size: few; d_call: TRBD2; v_call: TRBV3-1; cdr3_nt: TGTGCCAGCAGTCCCGGGACTAGCGGGATGGGCGAGCAGTTCTTC; cdr3_aa: CASSPGTSGMGEQFF
j_call: TRBJ2-1; cdr3_length: 14; clone_size: few; d_call: -; v_call: TRBV2; cdr3_nt: TGTGCCAGCAGGAGTAGCGGAGGCTACAATGAGCAGTTCTTC; cdr3_aa: CASRSSGGYNEQFF
j_call: TRBJ2-5; cdr3_length: 13; clone_size: many; d_call: TRBD1; v_call: TRBV6-2/TRBV6-3; cdr3_nt: TGTGCCAGCAGTTTGACAGGGCCAGAGACCCAGTACTTC; cdr3_aa: CASSLTGPETQYF
j_call: TRBJ2-3; cdr3_length: 16; clone_size: many; d_call: TRBD2; v_call: TRBV9; cdr3_nt: TGTGCCAGCAGCATAGGACTAGCGGGAGTTACAGATACGCAGTATTTT; cdr3_aa: CASSIGLAGVTDTQYF
j_call: TRBJ2-7; cdr3_length: 12; clone_size: -; d_call: -; v_call: TRBV7-9; cdr3_nt: TGTGCCAGCAGCCCCCCTGAGGGGGTGAAGTACTTC; cdr3_aa: CASSPPEGVKYF
j_call: TRBJ2-3; cdr3_length: 16; clone_size: many; d_call: TRBD2; v_call: TRBV10-3; cdr3_nt: TGTGCCATCAGTGAGAGGTCTAGCGGCAGCACAGATACGCAGTATTTT; cdr3_aa: CAISERSSGSTDTQYF
j_call: TRBJ2-3; cdr3_length: 13; clone_size: -; d_call: -; v_call: TRBV29-1; cdr3_nt: TGCAGCGTTGAATCGCGAGGGGGAGATACGCAGTATTTT; cdr3_aa: CSVESRGGDTQYF
j_call: TRBJ2-3; cdr3_length: 13; clone_size: many; d_call: -; v_call: TRBV5-1; cdr3_nt: TGCGCCAGCAGCCAAGATGACACAGATACGCAGTATTTT; cdr3_aa: CASSQDDTDTQYF
j_call: TRBJ2-5; cdr3_length: 12; clone_size: few; d_call: -; v_call: TRBV6-2/TRBV6-3; cdr3_nt: TGTGCCAGCACGGACAGTCAAGAGACCCAGTACTTC; cdr3_aa: CASTDSQETQYF
j_call: TRBJ2-1; cdr3_length: 16; clone_size: -; d_call: -; v_call: TRBV7-8; cdr3_nt: TGTGCCAGCAGCCCCCAGGGGGGCGCAAGGACGAATGAGCAGTTCTTC; cdr3_aa: CASSPQGGARTNEQFF
j_call: TRBJ2-5; cdr3_length: 15; clone_size: few; d_call: -; v_call: TRBV15; cdr3_nt: TGTGCCACCAGCAGAGGGGAAGGGGACGTTGGGACCCAGTACTTC; cdr3_aa: CATSRGEGDVGTQYF
j_call: TRBJ2-1; cdr3_length: 13; clone_size: many; d_call: TRBD1; v_call: TRBV29-1; cdr3_nt: TGCAGCGTTGGCGGGGGACAGGGGAATGAGCAGTTCTTC; cdr3_aa: CSVGGGQGNEQFF
j_call: TRBJ2-1; cdr3_length: 14; clone_size: -; d_call: TRBD1; v_call: TRBV20-1; cdr3_nt: TGCAGTGCTGCAGACAGGGGGCTTCGCAATGAGCAGTTCTTC; cdr3_aa: CSAADRGLRNEQFF
j_call: TRBJ2-7; cdr3_length: 15; clone_size: -; d_call: -; v_call: TRBV7-2; cdr3_nt: TGTGCCAGCAGCTTAGCACGGGAGATCTTGCACGAGCAGTACTTC; cdr3_aa: CASSLAREILHEQYF
j_call: TRBJ2-3; cdr3_length: 15; clone_size: many; d_call: TRBD2; v_call: TRBV29-1; cdr3_nt: TGCAGCGTTGGTGTGCCTAGCGGAGCTACAGATACGCAGTATTTT; cdr3_aa: CSVGVPSGATDTQYF
j_call: TRBJ2-7; cdr3_length: 15; clone_size: -; d_call: TRBD2; v_call: TRBV2; cdr3_nt: TGTGCCAGCAGTGGAAGACTAGCGGGAAGAAATGAGCAGTACTTC; cdr3_aa: CASSGRLAGRNEQYF
j_call: TRBJ1-5; cdr3_length: 12; clone_size: -; d_call: TRBD1; v_call: TRBV6-5; cdr3_nt: TGTGCCAGCAGTTACCGGACAGGGGGTCCGATTTTT; cdr3_aa: CASSYRTGGPIF
j_call: TRBJ2-7; cdr3_length: 14; clone_size: many; d_call: TRBD1; v_call: TRBV29-1; cdr3_nt: TGCAGCGTGACGAGGGACAGTGTTTCCTACGAGCAGTACTTC; cdr3_aa: CSVTRDSVSYEQYF
j_call: TRBJ1-6; cdr3_length: 17; clone_size: -; d_call: TRBD1; v_call: TRBV7-6; cdr3_nt: TGTGCCAGCAGCTTAGTAGGGAGGGGGCGGTCTCATTCACCCCTCCACTTT; cdr3_aa: CASSLVGRGRSHSPLHF
j_call: TRBJ2-3; cdr3_length: 14; clone_size: many; d_call: -; v_call: TRBV3-1; cdr3_nt: TGTGCCAGCAGCCTCGGACAACTCACAGATACGCAGTATTTT; cdr3_aa: CASSLGQLTDTQYF
j_call: TRBJ1-1; cdr3_length: 14; clone_size: many; d_call: -; v_call: TRBV6-2/TRBV6-3; cdr3_nt: TGTGCCAGCAGCCGAGGGACCATGAACACTGAAGCTTTCTTT; cdr3_aa: CASSRGTMNTEAFF
j_call: TRBJ2-3; cdr3_length: 15; clone_size: -; d_call: TRBD2; v_call: TRBV5-1; cdr3_nt: TGCGCCAGCAGCTTTTCTAGCGGGACTGCAGATACGCAGTATTTT; cdr3_aa: CASSFSSGTADTQYF
j_call: TRBJ2-2; cdr3_length: 17; clone_size: many; d_call: TRBD2; v_call: TRBV7-2; cdr3_nt: TGTGCCAGCAGCTTAGGACTAGCGGGAGGGTCGGCCGGGGAGCTGTTTTTT; cdr3_aa: CASSLGLAGGSAGELFF
j_call: TRBJ2-7; cdr3_length: 18; clone_size: -; d_call: TRBD2; v_call: TRBV2; cdr3_nt: TGTACCCGCAGTCCCGGAGGACTAGCGTCGTTGGGCTCCTACGAGCAGTACTTC; cdr3_aa: CTRSPGGLASLGSYEQYF
j_call: TRBJ1-1; cdr3_length: 12; clone_size: -; d_call: -; v_call: TRBV11-2; cdr3_nt: TGTGCCAGCAGCCCCCGATGGACAGAAGCTTTCTTT; cdr3_aa: CASSPRWTEAFF
j_call: TRBJ1-2; cdr3_length: 14; clone_size: many; d_call: TRBD1; v_call: TRBV7-8; cdr3_nt: TGTGCCAGCAGCTTAGCGCAGGGGGACTATGGCTACACCTTC; cdr3_aa: CASSLAQGDYGYTF
j_call: TRBJ2-1; cdr3_length: 13; clone_size: few; d_call: -; v_call: TRBV30; cdr3_nt: TGTGCCTGGACACTGAGCTCCTACAATGAGCAGTTCTTC; cdr3_aa: CAWTLSSYNEQFF
j_call: TRBJ2-7; cdr3_length: 14; clone_size: many; d_call: TRBD2; v_call: TRBV12-3/TRBV12-4; cdr3_nt: TGTGCCAGCAGTTTTTTAGCGGGAGTGGGCGAGCAGTACTTC; cdr3_aa: CASSFLAGVGEQYF
j_call: TRBJ2-2; cdr3_length: 14; clone_size: many; d_call: -; v_call: TRBV12-3/TRBV12-4; cdr3_nt: TGTGCCAGCAGTTTAGACCCTCCCACCGGGGAGCTGTTTTTT; cdr3_aa: CASSLDPPTGELFF
j_call: TRBJ2-1; cdr3_length: 13; clone_size: few; d_call: -; v_call: TRBV29-1; cdr3_nt: TGCAGCGTGCTGGGGCAGGGTAACAATGAGCAGTTCTTC; cdr3_aa: CSVLGQGNNEQFF
j_call: TRBJ1-1; cdr3_length: 15; clone_size: many; d_call: TRBD1; v_call: TRBV7-6; cdr3_nt: TGTGCCAGCAGCCGTAGACAGGGAATGAACACTGAAGCTTTCTTT; cdr3_aa: CASSRRQGMNTEAFF
j_call: TRBJ2-1; cdr3_length: 14; clone_size: few; d_call: -; v_call: TRBV29-1; cdr3_nt: TGCAGCGTAGGGACGGCGAGCTCCTACAATGAGCAGTTCTTC; cdr3_aa: CSVGTASSYNEQFF
j_call: TRBJ2-1; cdr3_length: 17; clone_size: -; d_call: TRBD2; v_call: TRBV9; cdr3_nt: TGTGCCAGCAGCGTGGGACTAGCAATGAGCTCCTACAATGAGCAGTTCTTC; cdr3_aa: CASSVGLAMSSYNEQFF
j_call: TRBJ2-1; cdr3_length: 14; clone_size: many; d_call: -; v_call: TRBV5-1; cdr3_nt: TGCGCCAGCACCGTGGGACCCTCATACAATGAGCAGTTCTTC; cdr3_aa: CASTVGPSYNEQFF
j_call: TRBJ2-2; cdr3_length: 13; clone_size: -; d_call: -; v_call: TRBV28; cdr3_nt: TGTGCCAGCTGCAACTGGGCGCGCGGGGAGCTGTTTTTT; cdr3_aa: CASCNWARGELFF
j_call: TRBJ2-5; cdr3_length: 15; clone_size: -; d_call: -; v_call: TRBV5-1; cdr3_nt: TGCGCCAGCCAAGAGCAACCCGGGACCCAAGAGACCCAGTACTTC; cdr3_aa: CASQEQPGTQETQYF
j_call: TRBJ2-3; cdr3_length: 16; clone_size: few; d_call: -; v_call: TRBV4-3; cdr3_nt: TGCGCCAGCAGCCAAGTCGAGGGGGGAGACCCAATTAGGCAGTATTTT; cdr3_aa: CASSQVEGGDPIRQYF
j_call: TRBJ2-5; cdr3_length: 12; clone_size: few; d_call: TRBD1; v_call: TRBV20-1; cdr3_nt: TGCAGTGCGACAGGGCAGGAGGAGACCCAGTACTTC; cdr3_aa: CSATGQEETQYF
j_call: TRBJ2-7; cdr3_length: 13; clone_size: many; d_call: TRBD1; v_call: TRBV25-1; cdr3_nt: TGTGCCAGCTCCGGGACAGGGGGCTACGAGCAGTACTTC; cdr3_aa: CASSGTGGYEQYF
j_call: TRBJ1-6; cdr3_length: 16; clone_size: -; d_call: -; v_call: TRBV12-3/TRBV12-4; cdr3_nt: TGTGCCAGCACCAAGGGGGGCATCTCCTATAATTCACCCCTCCACTTT; cdr3_aa: CASTKGGISYNSPLHF
j_call: TRBJ2-2; cdr3_length: 14; clone_size: many; d_call: -; v_call: TRBV3-1; cdr3_nt: TGTGCCAGCAGCCTACGGACCAACGGTGGGGAGCTGTTTTTT; cdr3_aa: CASSLRTNGGELFF
j_call: TRBJ1-2; cdr3_length: 15; clone_size: few; d_call: -; v_call: TRBV5-6; cdr3_nt: TGTGCCACCAGCTTTGGCCCTGCCCCTGGGTCTGGCTACACCTTC; cdr3_aa: CATSFGPAPGSGYTF
j_call: TRBJ2-1; cdr3_length: 16; clone_size: many; d_call: TRBD2; v_call: TRBV28; cdr3_nt: TGTGCCAGCAGTTCTCCGGGACTAGCGGGAGGGAATGAGCAGTTCTTC; cdr3_aa: CASSSPGLAGGNEQFF
j_call: TRBJ2-1; cdr3_length: 14; clone_size: many; d_call: TRBD2; v_call: TRBV5-1; cdr3_nt: TGCGCCAGCTCCGGGGCGGGAGGGTACAATGAGCAGTTCTTC; cdr3_aa: CASSGAGGYNEQFF
j_call: TRBJ2-3; cdr3_length: 16; clone_size: -; d_call: -; v_call: TRBV15; cdr3_nt: TGTGCCACCAGCAGCCGAGACTTTACGCTCACAGATACGCAGTATTTT; cdr3_aa: CATSSRDFTLTDTQYF
j_call: TRBJ1-2; cdr3_length: 15; clone_size: -; d_call: TRBD1; v_call: TRBV19; cdr3_nt: TGTGCCAGTAGTATTCCGGGACAGGTGAACTATGGCTACACCTTC; cdr3_aa: CASSIPGQVNYGYTF
j_call: TRBJ2-3; cdr3_length: 15; clone_size: -; d_call: -; v_call: TRBV7-7; cdr3_nt: TGTGCTAGCAGCCGAAGGAGGGGGGCCTCAGATACGCAGTATTTT; cdr3_aa: CASSRRRGASDTQYF
j_call: TRBJ2-7; cdr3_length: 13; clone_size: -; d_call: -; v_call: TRBV7-2; cdr3_nt: TGTGCCAGCAGCTTATTGAGGGACGACGAGCAGTACTTC; cdr3_aa: CASSLLRDDEQYF